The 13 T cell receptor beta chains given below trace back to one sample, sequenced in a study of blood T cells in healthy people across ages. Together with a sample-barcoded 5' primer, a J-beta primer mix was included in a second PCR lasting about 6 to 12 cycles. MiXCR, run by TCRdb on the 5' RACE reads, gives a single entry per CDR3 protein. The table has more than 1,400,000 distinct CDR3 sequences, around 42% seen once. The sequenced sample was blood. All receptors come from a woman aged 18-29 years in good health.

For this clonotype: A much larger clone lies a single base off, so this may be a read error. The chain employs TRBV9 and TRBJ2-7; TRBD1 aligns across 7 bases. CDR3 length equals 14 residues. Germline CDR1 SGDLS, CDR2 YYNGEE. J gave up 0 bases and V 0 bases, and 0 bases lay outside the gene matches. CDR3 bases: TGTGCCAGCAGCGTAGGGGACAGCTCCTACGAGCAGTACTTC. Protein sequence: CASSVGDSSYEQYF.

A remark on this clonotype: Germline is not matched at one junction end, which may reflect a read error. The V call is TRBV27, the J call TRBJ1-6, with a tentative D call TRBD1 (6 bases). CDR1 is MNHEY and CDR2 is SMNVEV in the germline V gene (reference sequence). There are 16 residues in the CDR3. The CDR3 DNA reads as TGTGCCCGCAGTTTATCCACCACAGGGAATAATTCACCCCTCCACTTT. As protein: CARSLSTTGNNSPLHF.

A few counts support this clonotype. The genes are TRBV12-3 or TRBV12-4 and TRBJ2-1; TRBD2 agrees at 11 bases. V lost 4 bases, J lost 0 bases, and 2 bases stayed unmatched. This CDR3 spans 16 amino acids. CDR3 coding DNA: TGTGCCAGCAGTTGGCTAGCGGGGGGCTCCTACAATGAGCAGTTCTTC. Its protein product is CASSWLAGGSYNEQFF.

V and J are TRBV7-2 and TRBJ2-3; 7 bases line up with TRBD2. Germline V gene lookup returns CDR1 SGHTA and CDR2 FQGNSA. The J segment lost 8 bases and the V segment lost 5 bases, leaving 4 bases of the junction unmatched. This CDR3 contains 12 residues. CDR3 in amino acids: CASSRRGSTQYF. For the CDR3, the DNA is TGTGCCAGCAGCCGGCGGGGGAGTACGCAGTATTTT.

This clonotype has only a few counts. The chain is built from TRBV7-9 and TRBJ2-7, with no clear D. Trimming shortened V by 5 bases and J by 6 bases, and 14 bases separated the two germline ends. Germline V gene lookup returns CDR1 SEHNR and CDR2 FQNEAQ (reference sequence). This CDR3 comprises 13 residues. This CDR3 is CASSVGYGTEQYF. The DNA of the CDR3 is TGTGCCAGCAGCGTAGGCTACGGAACCGAGCAGTACTTC.

This clonotype has a handful of counts. This chain joins TRBV7-2 and TRBJ2-5, with D tentatively TRBD2 (6 bases). Trimming stripped 1 base from V and 11 bases from J, with 17 bases between. In germline, CDR1 is SGHTA, CDR2 FQGNSA. This CDR3 is built from 14 residues. CDR3 residues: CASSLVAGLNEQYF. CDR3 coding DNA: TGTGCCAGCAGCTTAGTGGCGGGGCTCAATGAGCAGTACTTC.

Only a few counts were recorded for this clonotype. The chain is built from TRBV7-9 and TRBJ2-1; TRBD1 agrees at 8 bases. The CDR3 is made up of 16 amino acids. Losses at the gene ends were 5 bases for V and 6 bases for J; bases not matched to a gene: 12. Germline CDR1 and CDR2: SEHNR and FQNEAQ (reference sequence). CDR3 DNA sequence: TGTGCCAGCAGCCACCTAACAGGGGGGTGGGGCAATGAGCAGTTCTTC. This gives the protein CASSHLTGGWGNEQFF. The full variable domain, with the rest looked up from reference TRBV7-9 and TRBJ2-1, is DTGVSQNPRHKITKRGQNVTFRCDPISEHNRLYWYRQTLGQGPEFLTYFQNEAQLEKSRLLSDRFSAERPKGSFSTLEIQRTEQGDSAMYLCASSHLTGGWGNEQFFGPGTRLTVL.

The chain combines TRBV7-9 with TRBJ1-2; 8 bases are a match to TRBD1. V was clipped by 5 bases and J by 2 bases; unmatched bases: 7. This CDR3 contains 15 residues. Germline-derived CDR1 and CDR2 are SEHNR and FQNEAQ (reference sequence). The CDR3 sequence: CASSLPRTGNYGYTF. In DNA form, the CDR3 reads TGTGCCAGCAGCCTACCTAGGACAGGGAACTATGGCTACACCTTC. The full variable domain, its missing parts supplied by reference TRBV7-9 and TRBJ1-2, is DTGVSQNPRHKITKRGQNVTFRCDPISEHNRLYWYRQTLGQGPEFLTYFQNEAQLEKSRLLSDRFSAERPKGSFSTLEIQRTEQGDSAMYLCASSLPRTGNYGYTFGSGTRLTVV.

This clonotype has a count of ten or more. The chain couples TRBV27 to TRBJ1-5; the match to TRBD1 covers 9 bases. Looked up from germline, CDR1 is MNHEY and CDR2 is SMNVEV (reference sequence). The J segment lost 6 bases and the V segment lost 2 bases, leaving 11 bases of the junction unmatched. The CDR3 sequence is 17 residues long. The DNA for the CDR3 is TGTGCCAGCAGTTTAGAGGCCGGGACAGGGAGGCGTCAGCCCCAGCATTTT. Protein sequence: CASSLEAGTGRRQPQHF.

This clonotype turned up a few times. The genes are TRBV27 and TRBJ2-4, with 11 nucleotides matching TRBD1. CDR1 MNHEY and CDR2 SMNVEV come from the germline V gene (reference sequence). The CDR3 sequence is 18 residues long. The junction had 10 bases not matched to a gene; V was cut back by 5 bases and J by 1 base. CDR3 sequence (DNA): TGTGCCAGCAGTCGTCGGACAGGGGGCTGGTTGGCCAAAAACATTCAGTACTTC. Translating gives CASSRRTGGWLAKNIQYF.

This clonotype was detected only a few times. The chain has TRBV29-1 and TRBJ2-7; D not resolved. Trimming removed 4 bases at V and 3 bases at J, with 10 bases between. Germline V lookup: CDR1 SQVTM, CDR2 ANQGSEA. The CDR3 is 12 residues long. This CDR3 reads CSVGPQIYEQYF. CDR3 DNA: TGCAGCGTTGGTCCCCAGATCTACGAGCAGTACTTC.

There are a few counts of this clonotype. The V call is TRBV24-1, the J call TRBJ1-2, with a tentative D call TRBD1 (6 bases). V was trimmed by 9 bases and J by 3 bases, leaving 16 bases between them. This CDR3 region has 14 residues. Looked up from germline, CDR1 is KGHDR and CDR2 is SFDVKD. The CDR3 DNA reads TGTGCCACCTCCGGCGGGGACATAGACTATGGCTACACCTTC. Translating it yields CATSGGDIDYGYTF.

The gene calls are TRBV5-6 and TRBJ1-2; no reliable D call. This CDR3 contains 12 residues. The V gene's germline CDR1 is SGHDT and CDR2 YYEEEE. Trimming pared 0 bases from V and 8 bases from J, leaving 8 bases between. The CDR3 reads CASSLDMRGYTF. Here the CDR3 DNA reads TGTGCCAGCAGCTTGGACATGAGAGGCTACACCTTC.